The rows below give T cell receptor beta chains drawn from one sample of a study of response to subunit inactivated influenza vaccine. TCRdb passed the RT-PCR reads through MiXCR, listing each CDR3 protein once. The table shows approximately 170,000 distinct CDR3 sequences, with around 14% occurring only once. The sample here was CD8+ T cells sorted from PBMCs, taken 4 to 6 days after vaccination. These receptors all stem from a man aged 50-59 years who received an inactivated influenza vaccine. The CDR3 runs from the conserved cysteine through the conserved F or W. Fields, in order: J gene, V gene, D gene, clone size, CDR3 DNA, CDR3 protein. D genes are given only for firm matches. Clone size, where shown, is once, few, many, or a class for clones that have expanded.

J: TRBJ2-3; V: TRBV20-1; D: TRBD2; size: NA; DNA: TGCAGTGCTACTCGATACGGGGGGTGGATCTCAGATACGCAGTATTTT; CDR3: CSATRYGGWISDTQYF
J: TRBJ2-3; V: TRBV6-1; D: TRBD1; size: NA; DNA: TGTGCCAGCAGAAGCGGACAGGGGACAGATACGCAGTATTTT; CDR3: CASRSGQGTDTQYF
J: TRBJ2-3; V: TRBV20-1; D: NA; size: few; DNA: TGCAGTGCCAATCCTGTGACTTCGGAAGAAAAATTAGATACGCAGTATTTT; CDR3: CSANPVTSEEKLDTQYF
J: TRBJ1-5; V: TRBV10-3; D: NA; size: NA; DNA: TGTGGGTCTTCGACAGGCCCGAATCAGCCCCAGCATTTT; CDR3: CGSSTGPNQPQHF
J: TRBJ2-7; V: TRBV3-1; D: NA; size: NA; DNA: TGTGCCAGCAGCCAAGATAGAGGGCATTGGATCTACGAGCAGTACTTC; CDR3: CASSQDRGHWIYEQYF
J: TRBJ2-7; V: TRBV4-2; D: TRBD2; size: NA; DNA: TGTGCCAGCAGCCAAGATCTGGGTTGGAGCGGGATCGGGGAGCAGTACTTC; CDR3: CASSQDLGWSGIGEQYF
J: TRBJ1-2; V: TRBV6-5; D: NA; size: NA; DNA: TGTGCCAGCTGCACCCTCATGGAGGGCTACACCTTC; CDR3: CASCTLMEGYTF
J: TRBJ2-2; V: TRBV27; D: NA; size: few; DNA: TGTGCCAGCAGTTTATTAGTCCAGGGCGACACCGGGGAGCTGTTTTTT; CDR3: CASSLLVQGDTGELFF
J: TRBJ2-3; V: TRBV9; D: NA; size: NA; DNA: TGTGCCAGCAGCGCTATAGCGGATACGCAGTATTTT; CDR3: CASSAIADTQYF
J: TRBJ1-1; V: TRBV6-2/TRBV6-3; D: NA; size: few; DNA: TGTGCCAGCAGCCCACTAGGGGCCACTGAAGCTTTCTTT; CDR3: CASSPLGATEAFF
J: TRBJ2-7; V: TRBV11-2; D: NA; size: NA; DNA: TGTGCCAGCAGCTTAGGGGACGGGCCCTCCTACGAGCAGTACTTC; CDR3: CASSLGDGPSYEQYF
J: TRBJ1-6; V: TRBV27; D: TRBD1; size: NA; DNA: TGTGCCAGCAGTACCCGGGACAGCTATAATTCACCCCTCCACTTT; CDR3: CASSTRDSYNSPLHF
J: TRBJ2-7; V: TRBV28; D: NA; size: few; DNA: TGTGCCAGCAGTTTTAGGATCTCCTACGAGCAGTACTTC; CDR3: CASSFRISYEQYF
J: TRBJ1-5; V: TRBV4-3; D: NA; size: few; DNA: TGCGCCAGCAGCCAAGGACTTTATAGCAATCAGCCCCAGCATTTT; CDR3: CASSQGLYSNQPQHF
J: TRBJ1-5; V: TRBV7-9; D: NA; size: NA; DNA: TGTGCCAGCAGCTCCACGACGTTCGGATATAGCAATCAGCCCCAGCATTTT; CDR3: CASSSTTFGYSNQPQHF
J: TRBJ2-3; V: TRBV3-1; D: NA; size: few; DNA: TGTGCCAGCAGCCAAGCGTCAGATACGCAGTATTTT; CDR3: CASSQASDTQYF
J: TRBJ1-1; V: TRBV28; D: NA; size: NA; DNA: TGTGCCAGCAGTCCCAGGCTGAACACTGAAGCTTTCTTT; CDR3: CASSPRLNTEAFF
J: TRBJ2-5; V: TRBV2; D: NA; size: few; DNA: TGTGCCAGCAGTCGCGGGGGCTTAATGTACCAAGAGACCCAGTACTTC; CDR3: CASSRGGLMYQETQYF
J: TRBJ2-2; V: TRBV6-5; D: NA; size: few; DNA: TGTGCCAGCAGCCGCTGGGTCGGGGAGCTGTTTTTT; CDR3: CASSRWVGELFF
J: TRBJ2-7; V: TRBV28; D: NA; size: few; DNA: TGTGCCAGCAGGGGAGACTATTCTCCCTACGAGCAGTACTTC; CDR3: CASRGDYSPYEQYF
J: TRBJ1-1; V: TRBV4-3; D: NA; size: NA; DNA: TGCGCCAGCAGCCAAGAAATCAGCTTGAACACTGAAGCTTTCTTT; CDR3: CASSQEISLNTEAFF
J: TRBJ2-3; V: TRBV29-1; D: NA; size: many; DNA: TGCAGCGCCTCGATTTGGGAGAACACAGATACGCAGTATTTT; CDR3: CSASIWENTDTQYF
J: TRBJ1-4; V: TRBV15; D: NA; size: NA; DNA: TGTGCCACCAGCAGAGATAGGGCGGTGACTAATGAAAAACTGTTTTTT; CDR3: CATSRDRAVTNEKLFF
J: TRBJ2-5; V: TRBV5-1; D: TRBD1; size: many; DNA: TGCGCCAGCAGCCTGGACAGGGATTTCCAAAGTCGGGTGGAGACCCAGTACTTC; CDR3: CASSLDRDFQSRVETQYF
J: TRBJ2-7; V: TRBV11-2; D: TRBD1; size: NA; DNA: TGTGCCAGCAGCTTTGGGCGGACAGGGGGCTACGAGCAGTACTTC; CDR3: CASSFGRTGGYEQYF
J: TRBJ1-1; V: TRBV18; D: NA; size: few; DNA: TGTGCCAGCTCATCAGATCCGATGAACACTGAAGCTTTCTTT; CDR3: CASSSDPMNTEAFF
J: TRBJ2-3; V: TRBV15; D: TRBD2; size: once; DNA: TGTGCCACCAGCAGAGGGGCGGGAGCAGATACGCAGTATTTT; CDR3: CATSRGAGADTQYF
J: TRBJ1-4; V: TRBV29-1; D: NA; size: few; DNA: TGCAGCGCCGTTGCTGAAAAACTGTTTTTT; CDR3: CSAVAEKLFF
J: TRBJ2-1; V: TRBV27; D: NA; size: NA; DNA: TGTGCCACCTCCGCCGGGACTTATGGCTATGAGCAGTTCTTC; CDR3: CATSAGTYGYEQFF